A selection of T cell receptor beta chains follows, all from one sample in a study of T cell changes during pregnancy in multiple sclerosis. Clones were read by immunoSEQ multiplex PCR, and TCRdb kept only the in-frame ones, dropping some. The table lists 85,000 to 110,000 clones, about 91% of them singletons. The sequences come from peripheral blood, collected after pregnancy. The receptors derive from a female donor with multiple sclerosis, enrolled in a pregnancy study. Both conserved end residues are part of each CDR3. The D gene is left open where the match is weak. Not all rows give a size; the values are once, few, many and, for expanded clones, a class.

size	D	V	J	DNA	CDR3
NA	NA	TRBV6-5	TRBJ1-1	TGTGCCAGCAGTTACGAGAGGATGGCCACTGAAGCTTTCTTT	CASSYERMATEAFF
NA	TRBD1	TRBV27	TRBJ2-1	TGTGCCAGCAGTAGGGCAGGGGGCGCGGGTTCCTACAATGAGCAGTTCTTC	CASSRAGGAGSYNEQFF
NA	TRBD2	TRBV5-6	TRBJ2-5	TGTGCCAGCAGCTTGGGAAGACTAGCGGGTCCGGGGACCCAGTACTTC	CASSLGRLAGPGTQYF
NA	NA	TRBV7-8	TRBJ2-1	TGTGCCAGCAGCTTTCTAGGGGGAAGCTCCTACAATGAGCAGTTCTTC	CASSFLGGSSYNEQFF
NA	TRBD1	TRBV6-6	TRBJ1-2	TGTGCCAGCAGTTACTTTGGACAGGGCTACTATGGCTACACCTTC	CASSYFGQGYYGYTF
few	NA	TRBV6-4	TRBJ2-1	TGTGCCAGCAGTGACTCAATACTGAATGAGCAGTTCTTC	CASSDSILNEQFF
NA	TRBD1	TRBV19	TRBJ2-1	TGTGCCAGTACCGAAGGACAGGGGGCTAGCTACAATGAGCAGTTCTTC	CASTEGQGASYNEQFF
NA	NA	TRBV27	TRBJ2-5	TGTGCCAGCAGTTTTCGGAACAGGGTGGGTGAGACCCAGTACTTC	CASSFRNRVGETQYF
NA	NA	TRBV28	TRBJ2-7	TGTGCCAGCAGTTTCGGCGGGATCAACGAGCAGTACTTC	CASSFGGINEQYF
NA	TRBD1	TRBV2	TRBJ1-2	TGTGCCAGCAGTTATCAGGGGGCGGGCTATGGCTACACCTTC	CASSYQGAGYGYTF
NA	NA	TRBV1	TRBJ2-7	TGCACCAGCAGACTCCTCCCGGACAGGGGAAGCTACGAGCAGTACTTC	CTSRLLPDRGSYEQYF